This paragraph reports one TCR beta chain. What it binds is not known. Methods used by the authors: Conventional T cell pools: 95,000 to 120,000 distinct patient, around 1.5x10^5 donor TCRbeta sequences. Here immunoSEQ multiplex PCR was the method, and the copy in TCRdb shows in-frame clones only, minus some. D and trimming come from the DNA, and the V and J calls and clone size come from that table. This table holds about 25,000 clones, around 95% found once. The sorted conventional CD4 T cells were gated as CD4+CD127+. This entry belongs to a study of B cell selection in AIRE deficiency. Whole-study findings and limits: Only TCRbeta was sequenced; approximately 37% of shared healthy Treg sequences appeared in Tconv. Shorter CDR3s marked shared Treg sequences, biased toward few non-templated insertions.

Germline CDR1 and CDR2: SNHLY and FYNNEI. The CDR3 is 13 residues long. V was clipped by 6 bases and J by 5 bases, with 13 bases between them. Specimen: CD4+CD127+ conventional T cells sorted from PBMCs. The chain carries TRBV2 and TRBJ2-5; D may be TRBD2 (5 bases). The TCR originated in a human donor in good health. CDR3 nucleotide sequence: TGTGCCAGCAGATCAGCGGTGGGGGAGACCCAGTACTTC. Protein sequence: CASRSAVGETQYF.